The next 26 T cell receptor beta chains were all read from a single sample in a study of T cell responses to AZD1222 COVID-19 vaccine. TCRdb keeps only in-frame clones here, not all; method: immunoSEQ multiplex PCR. The sample shows some 170,000 clones, about 89% of them seen only once. Sequencing was performed on peripheral blood, taken on day 0 of AZD1222 vaccination. These receptor sequences come from an adult in good health.

The chain combines TRBV12-5 with TRBJ2-1; tentatively, D is TRBD1 (6 bases). Trimming took 5 bases from V and 4 from J, leaving 15 bases between them. CDR1 LGHNT and CDR2 FRNRAP come from the germline V gene. The CDR3 is 15 amino acids. CDR3 amino acids: CASGPTGTPYNEQFF. CDR3 DNA: TGTGCTAGTGGTCCAACCGGGACACCTTACAATGAGCAGTTCTTC.

V gene TRBV5-1 combines with J gene TRBJ1-1, with a possible D match to TRBD1 (5 bases). Trimming left V 4 bases short and J 4 bases short, with 14 bases between. CDR3 size: 14 residues. Germline CDR1 SGHRS, CDR2 YFSETQ. The CDR3 protein is CASSPSLGGTEAFF. Written as DNA, the CDR3 is TGCGCCAGCAGCCCTAGTCTGGGGGGCACTGAAGCTTTCTTT.

The chain is built from TRBV19 and TRBJ1-3; D gene unclear. Per germline, CDR1 LNHDA and CDR2 SQIVND (reference sequence). Trimming took 7 bases from V and 0 from J, leaving 16 bases between them. The CDR3 sequence is 16 residues long. CDR3: CASTDRGRISGNTIYF. Written as DNA, the CDR3 is TGTGCCAGTACGGACCGTGGCAGGATCTCTGGAAACACCATATATTTT.

The chain couples TRBV19 to TRBJ1-5; TRBD1 is a possible D gene (5 bases). Per germline, CDR1 LNHDA and CDR2 SQIVND (reference sequence). There are 15 residues in the CDR3. V shed 2 bases and J shed 4 bases, with 12 bases lying between them. In DNA form, the CDR3 reads TGTGCCAGTAGTATATTAGGTACAGGTAATCAGCCCCAGCATTTT. It translates to CASSILGTGNQPQHF. Complete variable domain (other parts from reference TRBV19 and TRBJ1-5): DGGITQSPKYLFRKEGQNVTLSCEQNLNHDAMYWYRQDPGQGLRLIYYSQIVNDFQKGDIAEGYSVSREKKESFPLTVTSAQKNPTAFYLCASSILGTGNQPQHFGDGTRLSIL.

V gene TRBV12-2 combines with J gene TRBJ1-1. TRBV12-2 is annotated as a pseudogene. This CDR3 is built from 15 residues. CDR3 region: CASRLGFRLRGEAFF. The CDR3 nucleotides are TGTGCAAGTCGCTTAGGTTTTCGGTTGAGGGGAGAAGCTTTCTTT.

The genes are TRBV10-3 and TRBJ1-2, with TRBD1 matching 9 bases. Germline loops: CDR1 ENHRY, CDR2 SYGVKD. This CDR3 spans 16 amino acids. The V and J ends lost 3 bases and 0 bases, in that order; junction bases with no gene match: 5. The CDR3 DNA is TGTGCCATCAGTGATAGGAGGACAGGGGCTAACTATGGCTACACCTTC. It specifies CAISDRRTGANYGYTF.

This chain uses TRBV27 with TRBJ1-5; no definite D call. The CDR3 has 12 residues. The V gene lost 6 bases and the J gene lost 6 bases, with 9 bases spanning the gap. The germline gives CDR1 MNHEY, CDR2 SMNVEV (reference sequence). The CDR3 DNA reads TGTGCCAGCAGCATTCTAGGTCAGCCCCAGCATTTT. Translating gives CASSILGQPQHF.

The chain has TRBV7-9 and TRBJ1-5, with a tentative D call TRBD1 (6 bases). The germline V gene encodes CDR1 SEHNR and CDR2 FQNEAQ (reference sequence). V lost 3 bases and J 3 bases, leaving 9 bases between the germline ends. CDR3 length: 14 residues. As DNA, the CDR3 is TGTGCCAGCAGCTTTGGGACACTCAATCAGCCCCAGCATTTT. It translates to CASSFGTLNQPQHF.

The rearrangement joins TRBV9 to TRBJ2-1, with D hard to call. The V gene's germline CDR1 is SGDLS and CDR2 YYNGEE. The germline V and J ends were trimmed by 3 bases and 6 bases, with 16 bases remaining between them. The CDR3 is made up of 15 amino acids. CDR3 sequence reads: CASSAANSLFNEQFF. CDR3 DNA: TGTGCCAGCAGCGCCGCAAATTCGCTGTTCAATGAGCAGTTCTTC.

The chain uses TRBV5-1 and TRBJ1-2, with D unclear. This CDR3 has 14 residues. Germline values: CDR1 SGHRS, CDR2 YFSETQ. V was clipped by 0 bases and J by 6 bases, with 12 bases between them. The DNA for the CDR3 is TGCGCCAGCAGCTTGGTTGGCGGAGCGGATGGCTACACCTTC. Translating it yields CASSLVGGADGYTF.

The chain combines TRBV6-5 with TRBJ1-4; D possibly corresponds to TRBD1 (5 bases). CDR3 length equals 13 residues. Germline V CDR1 and CDR2: MNHEY, SVGAGI. V lost 7 bases and J 8 bases, leaving 14 bases between the germline ends. CDR3 amino acids: CASTRARREKLFF. The CDR3 DNA follows: TGTGCCAGCACCAGGGCGCGGAGAGAAAAACTGTTTTTT.

The rearrangement links TRBV11-2 to TRBJ2-7, with 7 bases lining up with TRBD2. V lost 6 bases and J lost 4; bases outside the gene matches: 0. The CDR3 has 11 amino acids. Germline CDR1 reads SGHAT; CDR2 reads FQNNGV. CDR3 protein: CASRGGYEQYV. The CDR3 bases are TGTGCCAGCAGGGGGGGGTACGAGCAGTACGTC.

The chain combines TRBV12-3 or TRBV12-4 with TRBJ1-1, with a possible D match to TRBD1 (5 bases). The germline V and J ends were trimmed by 5 bases and 11 bases, with 12 bases remaining between them. The CDR3 is 11 amino acids. CDR3 nucleotide sequence: TGTGCCAGCAGTGACCGGGGACTGGCTTTCTTT. This gives the protein CASSDRGLAFF.

This clone has only a few counts. The J gene is TRBJ2-2, the V gene TRBV6-5; no clear D gene. V lost 4 bases, J lost 4 bases, and 4 bases lay in between. In germline, CDR1 is MNHEY, CDR2 SVGAGI. The CDR3 contains 12 residues. CDR3: CASSSVTGELFF. In DNA form, the CDR3 reads TGTGCCAGCAGTTCCGTCACCGGGGAGCTGTTTTTT.

The genes are TRBV24-1 and TRBJ2-5; 9 bases line up with TRBD1. The germline V gene encodes CDR1 KGHDR and CDR2 SFDVKD. The CDR3 contains 11 residues. The J segment lost 5 bases and the V segment lost 9 bases, leaving 0 bases of the junction unmatched. The chain's CDR3 is CATGQGETQYF. The CDR3 DNA reads TGTGCCACCGGACAGGGGGAGACCCAGTACTTC.

J is TRBJ2-7 and V is TRBV11-2, with a tentative D call TRBD1 (6 bases). CDR3 length: 13 residues. With 5 bases removed from V and 1 base from J, the gap between germline ends came to 9 bases. From germline, CDR1 is SGHAT and CDR2 FQNNGV. The CDR3 region has the DNA TGTGCCAGCAGCCATGACAGGTCCTACGAGCAGTACTTC. It is translated as CASSHDRSYEQYF.

The V gene is TRBV5-4, the J gene TRBJ2-5, with TRBD2 as a possible D gene (6 bases). Trimming took off 5 bases at V and 1 base at J, with 9 bases between the two ends. This CDR3 has 13 amino acids. The V gene's germline CDR1 is SGHNT and CDR2 YYREEE (reference sequence). The CDR3 loop is CASRGGVQETQYF. The CDR3 DNA follows: TGTGCCAGCAGAGGAGGGGTCCAAGAGACCCAGTACTTC.

The sample holds a few counts of this clone. The chain carries TRBV29-1 and TRBJ1-3; D unclear. Trimming pared 3 bases from V and 0 bases from J, leaving 9 bases between. From germline, CDR1 is SQVTM and CDR2 ANQGSEA. There are 14 residues in the CDR3. This CDR3 is CSVEIGSSGNTIYF. As DNA, the CDR3 is TGCAGCGTTGAGATCGGCAGCTCTGGAAACACCATATATTTT.

Only one count was recorded for this clone. Written as DNA, the CDR3 is TGTGCCAGCCTGCCGGAAAGCTCTGGGGCCAACGTCCTGACTTTC. Protein product: CASLPESSGANVLTF. The chain combines TRBV2 with TRBJ2-6; D is uncertain. This CDR3 has 15 residues. Looked up from germline, CDR1 is SNHLY and CDR2 is FYNNEI. Trimming removed 8 bases at V and 0 bases at J, with 11 bases between.

The genes are TRBV30 and TRBJ1-4; 7 bases fit TRBD1. J gave up 8 bases and V 5 bases, and 17 bases lay outside the gene matches. Germline V gene sequence: CDR1 GTSNPN, CDR2 SVGIG (reference sequence). CDR3 size: 16 residues. The CDR3 is CAWHPPSDRVKEKLFF. The CDR3 region has the DNA TGTGCCTGGCACCCCCCATCCGACAGGGTGAAGGAAAAACTGTTTTTT.

V gene TRBV7-2 combines with J gene TRBJ2-4, with a weak D call TRBD2 (5 bases). The germline CDR1 and CDR2 sequences are SGHTA and FQGNSA. CDR3 length: 17 amino acids. V lost 1 base to trimming and J lost 6 bases, with 19 bases between them. CDR3 nucleotides: TGTGCCAGCAGCTTAGACGTCCTAGCCAGCGCCGGAAACATTCAGTACTTC. Amino acid sequence: CASSLDVLASAGNIQYF. The variable domain in full, with the rest retrieved from reference TRBV7-2 and TRBJ2-4, is GAGVSQSPSNKVTEKGKDVELRCDPISGHTALYWYRQSLGQGLEFLIYFQGNSAPDKSGLPSDRFSAERTGGSVSTLTIQRTQQEDSAVYLCASSLDVLASAGNIQYFGAGTRLSVL.

J is TRBJ2-3 and V is TRBV3-1 (or the pseudogene TRBV3-2), with 8 bases identical to TRBD1. The CDR3 extends over 16 amino acids. Trimming at V came to 1 base and at J to 6 bases, leaving 9 bases not matched to a gene. The germline CDR1 and CDR2 sequences are LGHDT and YNNKEL (reference sequence). This CDR3 reads CASSQGTRTGRDTQYF. The CDR3 DNA is TGTGCCAGCAGCCAAGGGACCAGGACAGGGAGGGATACGCAGTATTTT.

The V gene is TRBV21-1, the J gene TRBJ1-5. TRBV21-1 is flagged as a pseudogene. This CDR3 spans 20 amino acids. Written as DNA, the CDR3 is TGTGCCAGCAGCAAACCCCCAGAACAGCGCACCCGTTATAGCAATCAGCCCCAGCATTTT. Translating it yields CASSKPPEQRTRYSNQPQHF.

The chain links TRBV4-1 to TRBJ2-1; 7 positions match TRBD1. Germline V gene data show CDR1 as MGHRA and CDR2 as YSYEKL. The CDR3 covers 13 residues. V was pared by 0 bases and J by 12 bases, with 5 bases of the junction left unmatched. CDR3 in DNA: TGCGCCAGCAGCCAAGACAGGGGGTTCGGGCAGTTCTTC. Protein product: CASSQDRGFGQFF.

This chain uses TRBV7-9 with TRBJ2-1; no firm D call. V was trimmed by 3 bases and J by 12 bases, leaving 6 bases between them. In germline, CDR1 is SEHNR, CDR2 FQNEAQ (reference sequence). The CDR3 has 10 amino acids. The CDR3 sequence: CASSFEVQFF. The CDR3 DNA is TGTGCCAGCAGCTTCGAGGTGCAGTTCTTC.

The chain uses TRBV18 and TRBJ2-4, with D tentatively TRBD1 (6 bases). With 3 bases removed from V and 0 bases from J, the gap between germline ends came to 15 bases. CDR1 KGHSH and CDR2 LQKENI come from the germline V gene. This CDR3 is 17 amino acids long. DNA of the CDR3: TGTGCCAGCTCACCCTTGGACAGCGGACTAGCCAAAAACATTCAGTACTTC. It encodes CASSPLDSGLAKNIQYF.